This record concerns one T cell receptor beta chain sequence. Its binding antigen is unknown. It has no much larger one-base neighbor in the sample; base qualities were not kept. The QIAGEN blood and tissue kit was used to extract genomic DNA from sorted cells, and the DNA was quantified on a NanoDrop 1000. TCR alpha and beta chains were deep sequenced and quantified on the immunoSEQ platform using multiplex PCR of genomic DNA. The authors' pipeline ran thus. IMGT gene and region definitions were used to annotate TCR sequences. Out-of-frame rearrangements served as a stand-in for the preselection repertoire and were compared with in-frame clonotypes. The iCHAO1 estimator provided with the immunoSEQ platform was used to estimate repertoire size. A Gini index, which is based on the Lorenz curve, was applied to in-frame amino acid clonotypes to measure clonal inequality. Shared clonotypes were counted with the intersect function of the R package tcR, and similarity was scored with the Jaccard index. Frequencies of V, J and V-J usage were subjected to principal component analysis with the R prcomp function, without normalization. Not all clones reach the TCRdb copy of this immuneACCESS table, which keeps in-frame sequences only. Checked studies attribute under half of the gap to unresolved V genes and leave the rest unexplained. Clonal size and the V and J genes are those of that table, whereas D and trimming came from the DNA. For this sample there are about 77,000 clones; 85% to 95% appear just once. Around 0.15% of the sample rests with the top ten.

This sample was included in a study of human versus mouse CDR3 diversity and MHC coevolution (dated by TCRdb to 2016 to 2017). Notes on the research overall: The immunoSEQ assay was reported to detect one in 200,000 T cells and to minimize amplification bias from multiplex PCR. Across the mouse and human samples, each sample yielded between roughly 0.6 x 10^7 and 1.7 x 10^7 valid reads. As a reference point for TCR selection on multiple MHC II alleles, the study used human naive CD4 T cell repertoires and compared them against human-TCR-locus transgenic mice that have a single MHC II. The human cohort comprised three healthy volunteer blood donors, one aged 30 to 40, one aged 40 to 50 and one aged 60 to 69 at collection. Overall results and qualifications from the work: On average, more CDR3 deletions and insertions were observed in humans than in mice, indicating greater exonuclease and TdT activity. Because human T cells were selected on six or seven MHC II alleles, repertoire diversity was not considered directly comparable between humans and mice. iCHAO1 estimates gave humans the largest TCR beta repertoire, some 1.5 million clonotypes, attributed likely to selection by multiple MHC II molecules. Among all compared groups, most of the three human donors had the lowest clonal inequality scores.

Inclusive of the bounding cysteine and phenylalanine, the CDR3 is 13 residues long. Only the CDR3 DNA is retained, 39 bases long and in frame from the first base. Relative to germline, V is missing 4 bases and J is missing 4 bases, with 2 bases of the junction outside any gene match. Based on the germline V gene, the CDR1 and CDR2 sequences are MDHEN and SYDVKM. Fluorescence-activated cell sorting was used to isolate naive CD4 T cells, defined as CD45RO-negative and CD62L-positive, from PBMCs. Approximately 50 ml of fresh peripheral blood was collected from each donor, and PBMCs were isolated by Ficoll density centrifugation. Sorting was performed on a FACSAria III instrument, with purity above 85% for all samples.

The origin of this receptor is a person aged 25 to 75 in good health. The sequence joins TRBV28 to TRBJ1-2, with 8 bases in between that match TRBD1. The sample comprised naive CD4+ T cells from blood. The cell subset or site label, read with the paper, signifies: CD45RO-negative CD62L-positive naive CD4 T cells. The DNA sequence is as follows: TGTGCCAGCAGTTCGGGACAGGCCTATGGCTACACCTTC. The encoded protein is CASSSGQAYGYTF.